This passage covers 29 T cell receptor beta chains from one sample sequenced in a study of control samples from healthy donors and cancer patients. Measured with immunoSEQ multiplex PCR; TCRdb has only the in-frame clones, and not every one. The sample holds around 120,000 clones, 88% seen once. Sequencing used blood. These receptors all stem from a woman in her 70s in good health.

This clone was detected once. V usage is TRBV19 and J usage is TRBJ2-5, with D maybe TRBD2 (5 bases). This CDR3 has 13 amino acids. Germline loops: CDR1 LNHDA, CDR2 SQIVND (reference sequence). The V and J ends lost 0 bases and 4 bases respectively, with 6 bases between them. CDR3 nucleotide sequence: TGTGCCAGTAGTATAGATCGGGGAGAGACCCAGTACTTC. Its protein product is CASSIDRGETQYF.

The chain combines TRBV5-4 with TRBJ1-3; 9 bases line up with TRBD1. V lost 4 bases to trimming and J lost 7 bases; unmatched junction nucleotides: 9. Germline V gene data show CDR1 as SGHNT and CDR2 as YYREEE (reference sequence). The CDR3 is 15 amino acids. CDR3 amino acids: CASSGGTGSGNTIYF. CDR3 sequence (DNA): TGTGCCAGCAGCGGCGGGACAGGGTCGGGTAACACCATATATTTT.

This chain connects TRBV4-1 to TRBJ1-1; D unresolved. Germline V gene data show CDR1 as MGHRA and CDR2 as YSYEKL. CDR3 size: 14 residues. Trimming removed 3 bases at V and 1 base at J, with 9 bases between. The CDR3 DNA sequence: TGCGCCAGCAGCCACCGGAGGGAGAACACTGAAGCTTTCTTT. It specifies CASSHRRENTEAFF.

The genes are TRBV4-3 and TRBJ2-7, with 8 nucleotides matching TRBD2. V was clipped by 0 bases and J by 0 bases; unmatched bases: 7. CDR1 is LGHNA, CDR2 YSLEER, per germline. The CDR3 contains 17 residues. The CDR3: CASSQESQRGSSYEQYF. The CDR3 DNA follows: TGCGCCAGCAGCCAAGAATCCCAGCGGGGGAGCTCCTACGAGCAGTACTTC.

J is TRBJ2-5 and V is TRBV11-2; maybe TRBD2 (5 bases). The CDR3 length is 14 residues. V lost 4 bases and J lost 5, with 14 bases in between. Germline V CDR1 and CDR2: SGHAT, FQNNGV. CDR3 region: CASSSGPTGETQYF. In DNA, the CDR3 is TGTGCCAGCAGCTCGGGCCCGACGGGGGAGACCCAGTACTTC.

The chain employs TRBV9 and TRBJ2-2; either TRBD1 or TRBD2 may supply D (5 bases each). V was shortened by 4 bases and J by 8 bases, with 21 bases between the two germline ends. This CDR3 spans 16 amino acids. Germline V lookup: CDR1 SGDLS, CDR2 YYNGEE. The CDR3 loop is CASSSGWGSGKGELFF. CDR3 DNA sequence: TGTGCCAGCAGCTCGGGGTGGGGGAGCGGAAAAGGGGAGCTGTTTTTT.

The V gene is TRBV7-9, the J gene TRBJ1-6; TRBD1 is a possible D gene (5 bases). This CDR3 region has 17 residues. V was trimmed by 5 bases and J by 4 bases, leaving 18 bases between them. Per germline, CDR1 SEHNR and CDR2 FQNEAQ (reference sequence). The CDR3 spells CASSPPYGARYNSPLHF. CDR3 DNA: TGTGCCAGCAGCCCCCCCTACGGGGCCCGGTATAATTCACCCCTCCACTTT.

The chain combines TRBV5-5 with TRBJ1-4; D unclear. Trimming pared 3 bases from V and 8 bases from J, leaving 17 bases between. Per germline, CDR1 SGHKS and CDR2 YYEKEE (reference sequence). This CDR3 has 15 residues. This chain's CDR3 is CASSSDAGQSEKLFF. The CDR3 nucleotides are TGTGCCAGCAGCTCCGATGCGGGCCAGTCGGAAAAACTGTTTTTT. The entire variable domain, with the rest obtained from reference TRBV5-5 and TRBJ1-4, is as follows: DAGVTQSPTHLIKTRGQQVTLRCSPISGHKSVSWYQQVLGQGPQFIFQYYEKEERGRGNFPDRFSARQFPNYSSELNVNALLLGDSALYLCASSSDAGQSEKLFFGSGTQLSVL.

V is TRBV6-6 and J is TRBJ1-1; 9 bases align to TRBD1. The germline V gene has CDR1 MNHNY and CDR2 SVGAGI (reference sequence). The CDR3 covers 13 residues. V lost 5 bases to trimming and J lost 6 bases; unmatched junction nucleotides: 4. CDR3 bases: TGTGCCAGCAGTACCTGGACAGGGGCTGAAGCTTTCTTT. It codes for CASSTWTGAEAFF.

The gene calls are TRBV4-3 and TRBJ2-2; possibly TRBD1 for D (5 bases). V was pared by 3 bases and J by 4 bases, with 18 bases between. CDR1 is LGHNA and CDR2 is YSLEER in the germline V gene. The CDR3 sequence is 17 residues long. The CDR3 DNA sequence: TGCGCCAGCAGCCACCTGGGCCAGGGTGATCTCACCGGGGAGCTGTTTTTT. Its translation is CASSHLGQGDLTGELFF.

The genes are TRBV27 and TRBJ1-2; the D gene is possibly TRBD1 (5 bases). Germline values: CDR1 MNHEY, CDR2 SMNVEV (reference sequence). V was clipped by 8 bases and J by 8 bases, with 18 bases between them. The CDR3 runs to 13 residues. The CDR3 loop reads CASARSRGEGYTF. The CDR3 region has the DNA TGTGCCAGCGCGCGCTCCCGAGGGGAAGGCTACACCTTC.

This clone was counted only a few times. The chain is built from TRBV10-3 and TRBJ2-7; perhaps TRBD1 as D (6 bases). The CDR3 is 12 amino acids. V lost 2 bases to trimming and J lost 4 bases, with 6 bases between them. Germline CDR1 ENHRY, CDR2 SYGVKD. CDR3 loop: CAISEQGYEQYF. The CDR3 region has the DNA TGTGCCATCAGTGAGCAGGGGTACGAGCAGTACTTC.

The V and J genes are TRBV2 and TRBJ1-5; 8 positions agree with TRBD1. J gave up 2 bases and V 6 bases, and 6 bases lay outside the gene matches. This CDR3 is built from 15 residues. The V gene's germline CDR1 is SNHLY and CDR2 FYNNEI. The CDR3 spells CASSLTGAGNQPQHF. Written as DNA, the CDR3 is TGTGCCAGCAGCTTGACAGGGGCCGGCAATCAGCCCCAGCATTTT.

V gene TRBV6-5 combines with J gene TRBJ2-2, with D uncertain. The germline V gene encodes CDR1 MNHEY and CDR2 SVGAGI. The CDR3 is made up of 13 amino acids. Between the trimmed V and J ends, which lost 2 bases and 3 bases, there was a span of 4 bases. Written as DNA, the CDR3 is TGTGCCAGCAGTTACGGCTACACCGGGGAGCTGTTTTTT. Translating it yields CASSYGYTGELFF.

The rearrangement joins TRBV6-5 to TRBJ2-7, with a weak D call TRBD1 (6 bases). Germline assignment: CDR1 MNHEY and CDR2 SVGAGI. Trimming removed 0 bases at V and 0 bases at J, with 9 bases between. The CDR3 is made up of 15 amino acids. The CDR3 spells CASSYSADSSYEQYF. The CDR3 DNA reads as TGTGCCAGCAGTTACTCGGCGGACAGCTCCTACGAGCAGTACTTC.

The genes are TRBV7-9 and TRBJ2-3, with D perhaps matching TRBD1 (5 bases). The CDR3 spans 16 residues. Trimming removed 0 bases from V and 3 bases from J, with 13 bases in between. Germline V gene sequence: CDR1 SEHNR, CDR2 FQNEAQ (reference sequence). The CDR3 loop reads CASSLAAGSRTDTQYF. The CDR3 DNA sequence: TGTGCCAGCAGCTTAGCAGCAGGGTCGAGGACAGATACGCAGTATTTT.

This chain connects TRBV5-4 to TRBJ1-5, with unresolved D. CDR3 size: 15 residues. Per germline, CDR1 SGHNT and CDR2 YYREEE (reference sequence). V lost 2 bases to trimming and J lost 4 bases, with 13 bases between them. The CDR3 loop reads CASSFSTDINQPQHF. CDR3 DNA sequence: TGTGCCAGCAGCTTTAGTACAGACATTAATCAGCCCCAGCATTTT.

The rearrangement joins TRBV5-1 to TRBJ2-5, with 9 bases identical to TRBD2. Per the germline V gene, CDR1 is SGHRS and CDR2 is YFSETQ. CDR3 length: 16 amino acids. Unmatched junction bases numbered 4, after V lost 0 bases and J lost 1 base. This CDR3 is CASSLGGAGGQETQYF. Here the CDR3 DNA reads TGCGCCAGCAGCTTGGGGGGAGCGGGGGGCCAAGAGACCCAGTACTTC.

This clone was detected only once. This chain joins TRBV9 and TRBJ2-3; D possibly corresponds to TRBD2 (6 bases). CDR1 is SGDLS and CDR2 is YYNGEE in the germline V gene. The V and J ends lost 6 bases and 2 bases respectively, with 16 bases between them. The CDR3 is 15 amino acids. CDR3 coding DNA: TGTGCCAGCACCCAACGAGGGCGGGACACAGATACGCAGTATTTT. It yields the protein CASTQRGRDTDTQYF.

V and J are TRBV19 and TRBJ2-7, with 9 bases identical to TRBD1. Germline CDR1 LNHDA, CDR2 SQIVND (reference sequence). Germline trimming cut 7 bases from V and 5 bases from J; bases unmatched to any gene: 9. The CDR3 covers 14 residues. The CDR3: CASTSGTGSHEQYF. DNA for the CDR3: TGTGCCAGTACTTCCGGGACAGGGTCCCACGAGCAGTACTTC. Filled out from reference TRBV19 and TRBJ2-7, the complete variable domain reads DGGITQSPKYLFRKEGQNVTLSCEQNLNHDAMYWYRQDPGQGLRLIYYSQIVNDFQKGDIAEGYSVSREKKESFPLTVTSAQKNPTAFYLCASTSGTGSHEQYFGPGTRLTVT.

As concerns this clone: This sample includes further DNA sequences coding for the same CDR3. V is TRBV5-1 and J is TRBJ1-4; perhaps TRBD1 as D (5 bases). The V gene lost 4 bases and the J gene lost 7 bases, with 11 bases spanning the gap. The CDR3 covers 13 residues. CDR1 SGHRS and CDR2 YFSETQ come from the germline V gene. In nucleotides, the CDR3 is TGCGCCAGCAGCCTGGGGGGGAGTGAAAAACTGTTTTTT. Its protein is CASSLGGSEKLFF.

The chain recombines TRBV12-2 with TRBJ2-7. TRBV12-2 is labeled a pseudogene. CDR3 length: 16 amino acids. CDR3 DNA: TGTGCAAGTCGCTTAGACCCGGGCCGACAATCCTACGAGCAGTACTTC. This encodes CASRLDPGRQSYEQYF.

Comments on this clone: Other DNA variants within this sample encode the same CDR3. This sequence joins TRBV5-1 and TRBJ2-2, with 9 nucleotides matching TRBD1. Germline V CDR1 and CDR2: SGHRS, YFSETQ. V shed 4 bases and J 8 bases; nucleotides not matched to a gene: 9. The CDR3 length is 15 residues. The CDR3 here is CASSPGTGMVGELFF. The CDR3 DNA sequence: TGCGCCAGCAGCCCGGGGACAGGGATGGTTGGGGAGCTGTTTTTT.

This clone has only one observation. CDR3 sequence: CASSYVGGFQETQYF. CDR3 DNA sequence: TGTGCCAGCAGTTACGTGGGGGGATTCCAAGAGACCCAGTACTTC. The chain combines TRBV6-2 or TRBV6-3 with TRBJ2-5, with a possible D match to TRBD2 (6 bases). The length of the CDR3 is 15 residues. The V and J ends lost 2 bases and 1 base respectively, with 11 bases between them. Germline V CDR1 and CDR2: MNHEY, SVGEGT.

The chain has TRBV27 and TRBJ1-1; D uncertain. V gave up 2 bases and J gave up 5 bases, with 9 bases separating them. The CDR3 consists of 13 residues. Germline CDR1 and CDR2: MNHEY and SMNVEV (reference sequence). The CDR3 DNA sequence: TGTGCCAGCAGTTTAGAATGGGGAACTGAAGCTTTCTTT. This gives the protein CASSLEWGTEAFF.

The chain couples TRBV24-1 to TRBJ1-2, with TRBD1 matching over 7 bases. This CDR3 has 13 residues. Germline V gene sequence: CDR1 KGHDR, CDR2 SFDVKD. Trimming at V came to 4 bases and at J to 5 bases, leaving 3 bases not matched to a gene. CDR3 sequence reads: CATSDPGQYGYTF. For the CDR3, the DNA is TGTGCCACCAGTGACCCGGGACAGTATGGCTACACCTTC.

CDR3 sequence: CASTYSGSLFF. As DNA, the CDR3 is TGTGCCAGCACCTACTCGGGGTCACTGTTTTTT. The chain employs TRBV7-2 and TRBJ1-4; D is uncertain. Per the germline V gene, CDR1 is SGHTA and CDR2 is FQGNSA. V was cut by 7 bases and J by 13 bases, with 13 bases left in between. The CDR3 has 11 amino acids.

The chain combines TRBV5-3 with TRBJ1-1; possible D gene TRBD1, 5 bases. TRBV5-3 is identified as an open reading frame with a role that is uncertain. The CDR3 is 16 residues long. Deletions cut 0 bases from V and 4 bases from J, with 16 bases between. DNA of the CDR3: TGTGCCAGAAGCTTGGGAGGGGAGGGGCATAGCACTGAAGCTTTCTTT. Protein product: CARSLGGEGHSTEAFF.

The V and J genes are TRBV3-1 (or the pseudogene TRBV3-2) and TRBJ1-5; tentatively, D is TRBD1 (5 bases). CDR1 and CDR2 from the germline V gene are LGHDT and YNNKEL (reference sequence). The CDR3 has 15 residues. Trimming shortened V by 1 base and J by 7 bases, and 14 bases separated the two germline ends. CDR3 sequence: CASSQAGGVGQPQHF. As DNA, the CDR3 is TGTGCCAGCAGCCAAGCGGGAGGGGTCGGGCAGCCCCAGCATTTT.